The 21 T cell receptor beta chains below all came from one sample that was sequenced in a study of CD8+ T cells in alopecia areata. Reverse transcription of extracted RNA yielded cDNA, which provided the sequencing template. Only in-frame clones appear in the TCRdb table, and some are missing; sequencing was by immunoSEQ multiplex PCR. In the table there are 180,000 or so clones, roughly 60% of which are singletons. The specimen comprised CD4+ T cells sorted from blood, sampled at week 0. These receptors were taken from a human donor with alopecia areata.

The J gene is TRBJ1-1, the V gene TRBV30, with D maybe TRBD1 (5 bases). Trimming removed 3 bases at V and 11 bases at J, with 13 bases between. CDR1 is GTSNPN, CDR2 SVGIG, per germline (reference sequence). CDR3 length: 11 residues. The DNA for the CDR3 is TGTGCCTGGAGCCTAGGGGTTGGGGCTTTCTTT. Its protein is CAWSLGVGAFF.

This sequence joins TRBV2 and TRBJ2-7; D is unclear. V shed 6 bases and J shed 2 bases, with 11 bases lying between them. Germline V lookup: CDR1 SNHLY, CDR2 FYNNEI. The CDR3 extends over 13 amino acids. DNA for the CDR3: TGTGCCAGCAGCCCCGGACCGGCCTACGAGCAGTACTTC. Amino acid sequence: CASSPGPAYEQYF.

Only one count was recorded for this clone. This chain joins TRBV9 and TRBJ1-1; no firm D call. V lost 0 bases and J 1 base, leaving 7 bases between the germline ends. This CDR3 comprises 14 residues. Germline CDR1 is SGDLS and CDR2 is YYNGEE. The CDR3 loop reads CASSVVSGNTEAFF. Written as DNA, the CDR3 is TGTGCCAGCAGCGTAGTTTCGGGGAACACTGAAGCTTTCTTT.

V is TRBV29-1 and J is TRBJ1-1; a weak D match, TRBD1 (5 bases). Between the trimmed V and J ends, which lost 6 bases and 1 base, there was a span of 9 bases. CDR3 size: 12 residues. Germline V gene data show CDR1 as SQVTM and CDR2 as ANQGSEA. CDR3 sequence: CSVAGTNTEAFF. CDR3 sequence (DNA): TGCAGCGTAGCCGGGACGAACACTGAAGCTTTCTTT.

This clone has a handful of counts. The chain recombines TRBV4-3 with TRBJ2-3, with 11 nucleotides matching TRBD2. The CDR3 extends over 18 amino acids. The germline V gene has CDR1 LGHNA and CDR2 YSLEER. Germline trimming cut 1 base from V and 1 base from J; bases unmatched to any gene: 7. This CDR3 reads CASSQVGLLAGGTDTQYF. In DNA, the CDR3 is TGCGCCAGCAGCCAAGTGGGGTTACTAGCGGGGGGCACAGATACGCAGTATTTT.

The J gene is TRBJ2-5, the V gene TRBV7-9; D might be TRBD1 (6 bases). The V and J ends lost 5 bases and 5 bases respectively, with 18 bases between them. The CDR3 runs to 15 residues. In germline, CDR1 is SEHNR, CDR2 FQNEAQ (reference sequence). The CDR3 DNA reads TGTGCCAGCAGCCAGGATCGGACAGCCCGGGAGACCCAGTACTTC. This sequence encodes CASSQDRTARETQYF. Supplemented by reference TRBV7-9 and TRBJ2-5, the full variable domain reads DTGVSQNPRHKITKRGQNVTFRCDPISEHNRLYWYRQTLGQGPEFLTYFQNEAQLEKSRLLSDRFSAERPKGSFSTLEIQRTEQGDSAMYLCASSQDRTARETQYFGPGTRLLVL.

CDR3 DNA sequence: TGTGCCAGCAGCTTGGGTCTTACCAGTGGGAATTCACCCCTCCACTTT. Translation gives CASSLGLTSGNSPLHF. V and J are TRBV5-6 and TRBJ1-6; D unresolved. V was clipped by 0 bases and J by 7 bases, with 14 bases between them. Germline V gives CDR1 SGHDT, CDR2 YYEEEE. There are 16 residues in the CDR3.

This clone has ten or more counts. This chain joins TRBV4-3 and TRBJ1-5; D is possibly TRBD1 (6 bases). This CDR3 contains 14 residues. V was shortened by 4 bases and J by 4 bases, with 11 bases between the two germline ends. Germline V gene data show CDR1 as LGHNA and CDR2 as YSLEER. The chain's CDR3 is CASSPSRGNQPQHF. CDR3 DNA: TGCGCCAGCAGCCCCAGCAGGGGTAATCAGCCCCAGCATTTT.

This chain joins TRBV27 and TRBJ1-2; a weak D match, TRBD1 (6 bases). This CDR3 has 14 residues. Germline CDR1 and CDR2: MNHEY and SMNVEV (reference sequence). Trimming took off 5 bases at V and 4 bases at J, with 14 bases between the two ends. CDR3 coding DNA: TGTGCCAGCAGTCCTCAAGACAGGAGCTATGGCTACACCTTC. Translated, it gives CASSPQDRSYGYTF.

The V call is TRBV10-3, the J call TRBJ2-2; D gene ambiguous. CDR3 size: 14 residues. Trimming stripped 7 bases from V and 1 base from J, with 10 bases between. The V gene's germline CDR1 is ENHRY and CDR2 SYGVKD. The CDR3 protein is CAITDHENTGELFF. Here the CDR3 DNA reads TGTGCCATCACGGACCACGAGAACACCGGGGAGCTGTTTTTT.

This clone was recorded a few times. The V gene is TRBV6-5, the J gene TRBJ1-5, with 7 bases matching TRBD1. There are 14 residues in the CDR3. J lost 3 bases, V lost 5 bases, and 4 bases had no gene match. From germline, CDR1 is MNHEY and CDR2 SVGAGI. CDR3 sequence: CASSAGQVNQPQHF. The CDR3 DNA follows: TGTGCCAGCAGTGCCGGACAGGTCAATCAGCCCCAGCATTTT.

In this sample, this clone turned up a few times. In nucleotides, the CDR3 is TGTGCCAGCAGCCCAATCTCAAGCACAGATACGCAGTATTTT. Its protein product is CASSPISSTDTQYF. This chain connects TRBV11-2 to TRBJ2-3; D remains ambiguous. CDR1 is SGHAT and CDR2 is FQNNGV in the germline V gene. CDR3 size: 14 residues. Trimming removed 5 bases at V and 0 bases at J, with 9 bases between.

This clone came up once. The V gene is TRBV28, the J gene TRBJ2-4, with 9 bases that match TRBD2. The germline V gene encodes CDR1 MDHEN and CDR2 SYDVKM. This CDR3 spans 16 amino acids. J gave up 7 bases and V 7 bases, and 14 bases lay outside the gene matches. This CDR3 reads CASTISGVGLANIQYF. CDR3 DNA sequence: TGTGCCAGCACCATTTCGGGGGTGGGACTAGCTAACATTCAGTACTTC.

This clone came up a few times. The V call is TRBV7-2, the J call TRBJ1-1; D perhaps matches TRBD1 (5 bases). CDR1 is SGHTA, CDR2 FQGNSA, per germline. This CDR3 contains 12 residues. V was trimmed by 6 bases and J by 8 bases, leaving 13 bases between them. CDR3 DNA: TGTGCCAGCAGAAGAAGGGAGGGGGAAGCTTTCTTT. Translated: CASRRREGEAFF.

This chain connects TRBV2 to TRBJ2-7; 10 nucleotides line up with TRBD2. This CDR3 has 14 amino acids. With 6 bases clipped from V and 2 bases from J, the junction kept 4 bases outside the gene matches. The germline V gene encodes CDR1 SNHLY and CDR2 FYNNEI. The CDR3 here is CASSPSGGPYEQYF. In DNA, the CDR3 is TGTGCCAGCAGCCCTAGCGGGGGACCCTACGAGCAGTACTTC.

The chain joins TRBV30 to TRBJ1-1, with a weak D call TRBD1 (5 bases). CDR3 length: 13 residues. V lost 1 base and J 9 bases, leaving 15 bases between the germline ends. CDR1 and CDR2 from the germline V gene are GTSNPN and SVGIG (reference sequence). The CDR3 DNA is TGTGCCTGGAGTGAGACGGGGGGAGAGAAAGCTTTCTTT. This sequence encodes CAWSETGGEKAFF.

A remark on this clone: This specimen includes other DNA sequences encoding the same CDR3. This chain links TRBV29-1 with TRBJ2-3, with no clear D. Trimming left V 3 bases short and J 1 base short, with 5 bases between. The CDR3 covers 12 residues. The germline V gene has CDR1 SQVTM and CDR2 ANQGSEA. As DNA, the CDR3 is TGCAGCGTTGATGCGGGCACAGATACGCAGTATTTT. Amino acids: CSVDAGTDTQYF.

A note on this clone: Additional DNA sequences in this sample encode the identical CDR3. This chain connects TRBV30 to TRBJ1-5; D perhaps matches TRBD1 (5 bases). Germline assignment: CDR1 GTSNPN and CDR2 SVGIG (reference sequence). Trimming pared 1 base from V and 4 bases from J, leaving 8 bases between. This CDR3 has 13 amino acids. The CDR3 sequence: CAWSERGNQPQHF. The CDR3 nucleotides are TGTGCCTGGAGTGAACGGGGGAATCAGCCCCAGCATTTT.

The chain recombines TRBV7-2 with TRBJ2-7, with 12 bases aligning to TRBD1. Per the germline V gene, CDR1 is SGHTA and CDR2 is FQGNSA. J lost 4 bases, V lost 3 bases, and 1 base had no gene match. This CDR3 has 14 residues. CDR3 in amino acids: CASSLGQGAYEQYF. The CDR3 coding sequence is TGTGCCAGCAGCTTGGGACAGGGGGCGTACGAGCAGTACTTC.

V is TRBV5-6 and J is TRBJ2-2; D remains ambiguous. The germline V gene has CDR1 SGHDT and CDR2 YYEEEE. V lost 0 bases, J lost 0 bases, and 3 bases lay in between. The CDR3 length is 14 residues. CDR3 in amino acids: CASSLGTNTGELFF. For the CDR3, the DNA is TGTGCCAGCAGCTTGGGAACGAACACCGGGGAGCTGTTTTTT.

The CDR3 loop reads CASSQDEGASNTGELFF. CDR3 bases: TGCGCCAGCAGCCAAGATGAGGGTGCTTCGAACACCGGGGAGCTGTTTTTT. The rearrangement joins TRBV4-3 to TRBJ2-2; D perhaps matches TRBD2 (5 bases). V was shortened by 0 bases and J by 0 bases, with 11 bases between the two germline ends. This CDR3 has 17 residues. The V gene's germline CDR1 is LGHNA and CDR2 YSLEER.